The rows below give T cell receptor beta chains drawn from one sample of a study of shared clonotypes between healthy human individuals. Produced via immunoSEQ multiplex PCR; TCRdb's table is partial and in-frame only. The sample lists a few million clones; 92% were seen once. Sequenced input: naive CD4+ T cells from PBMCs. These receptors were collected from a man between 18 and 29 years old in good health. Some clones in this sample may be carry-over from other donors' samples. Both conserved end residues are part of each CDR3. A D gene is named only where the DNA matches it firmly. Expanded clones are given a class, and other clones once, few, many or no size at all.

clone size: NA
D gene: TRBD1
J gene: TRBJ1-5
V gene: TRBV18
CDR3 DNA: TGTGCCAGCTCACGACAGGGGGGTCAGCCCCAGCATTTT
CDR3 protein: CASSRQGGQPQHF

clone size: NA
D gene: NA
J gene: TRBJ1-1
V gene: TRBV6-1
CDR3 DNA: TGTGCCAGCCGGGAGGGAAACACTGAAGCTTTCTTT
CDR3 protein: CASREGNTEAFF

clone size: NA
D gene: NA
J gene: TRBJ2-5
V gene: TRBV9
CDR3 DNA: TGTGCCAGCAGCGTACAATCGGGATTGGTAGAGACCCAGTACTTC
CDR3 protein: CASSVQSGLVETQYF

clone size: NA
D gene: NA
J gene: TRBJ1-5
V gene: TRBV6-5
CDR3 DNA: TGTGCCAGCAGCATCCCCGCGGGGCCCCAGCATTTT
CDR3 protein: CASSIPAGPQHF

clone size: NA
D gene: NA
J gene: TRBJ1-1
V gene: TRBV9
CDR3 DNA: TGTGCCAGCAGCCTCACCGAGAACACTGAAGCTTTCTTT
CDR3 protein: CASSLTENTEAFF

clone size: NA
D gene: NA
J gene: TRBJ2-4
V gene: TRBV28
CDR3 DNA: TGTGCCAGCAGTTTCCTCCGACTGAAATTAGCCAAAAACATTCAGTACTTC
CDR3 protein: CASSFLRLKLAKNIQYF

clone size: once
D gene: NA
J gene: TRBJ1-3
V gene: TRBV19
CDR3 DNA: TGTGCCAGTAGTATTGATAGGGGCGCGGACACCATATATTTT
CDR3 protein: CASSIDRGADTIYF

clone size: NA
D gene: NA
J gene: TRBJ1-1
V gene: TRBV5-6
CDR3 DNA: TGTGCCAGCAGCCCTATTGGGGCCACGGAAGCTTTCTTT
CDR3 protein: CASSPIGATEAFF

clone size: few
D gene: TRBD1
J gene: TRBJ1-2
V gene: TRBV7-9
CDR3 DNA: TGTGCCAGCAGCACCAGGGACAGACCTAACTATGGCTACACCTTC
CDR3 protein: CASSTRDRPNYGYTF

clone size: few
D gene: NA
J gene: TRBJ1-5
V gene: TRBV28
CDR3 DNA: TGTGCCAGCAGTATAGGGGGAGCATATAGCAATCAGCCCCAGCATTTT
CDR3 protein: CASSIGGAYSNQPQHF

clone size: NA
D gene: NA
J gene: TRBJ2-5
V gene: TRBV7-2
CDR3 DNA: TGTGCCAGCAGCGCACTTCCCCCCGGAGAGACCCAGTACTTC
CDR3 protein: CASSALPPGETQYF

clone size: NA
D gene: NA
J gene: TRBJ1-1
V gene: TRBV25-1
CDR3 DNA: TGTGCCAGCAGTGAAGGGGCAGGCCCCACTGAAGCTTTCTTT
CDR3 protein: CASSEGAGPTEAFF

clone size: NA
D gene: TRBD2
J gene: TRBJ2-2
V gene: TRBV7-3
CDR3 DNA: TGTGCCAGCAGCCCCACTAGCGGGACCAACACCGGGGAGCTGTTTTTT
CDR3 protein: CASSPTSGTNTGELFF

clone size: NA
D gene: NA
J gene: TRBJ2-7
V gene: TRBV6-5
CDR3 DNA: TGTGCCAGCAGGGGGACCCGGGCCCTTGGCGAGCAGTACTTC
CDR3 protein: CASRGTRALGEQYF

clone size: NA
D gene: NA
J gene: TRBJ2-7
V gene: TRBV28
CDR3 DNA: TGTGCCAGCAGGAGCAGTGCCACCTACGAGCAGTACTTC
CDR3 protein: CASRSSATYEQYF

clone size: NA
D gene: TRBD2
J gene: TRBJ2-2
V gene: TRBV6-5
CDR3 DNA: TGTGCCAGCAGCCCCGAACTAGCGGGGACCGGGGAGCTGTTTTTT
CDR3 protein: CASSPELAGTGELFF

clone size: NA
D gene: NA
J gene: TRBJ2-2
V gene: TRBV5-1
CDR3 DNA: TGCGCCAGCAGCTCAACACTACGATTTAACACCGGGGAGCTGTTTTTT
CDR3 protein: CASSSTLRFNTGELFF

clone size: NA
D gene: NA
J gene: TRBJ1-3
V gene: TRBV5-1
CDR3 DNA: TGCGCCAGCAGCTCTGGGAGCTCTGGAAACACCATATATTTT
CDR3 protein: CASSSGSSGNTIYF

clone size: NA
D gene: NA
J gene: TRBJ2-7
V gene: TRBV11-2
CDR3 DNA: TGTGCCAGCAGCCGTCAAGGGGTCCCCTCCTACGAGCAGTACTTC
CDR3 protein: CASSRQGVPSYEQYF

clone size: NA
D gene: NA
J gene: TRBJ2-7
V gene: TRBV11-2
CDR3 DNA: TGTGCCAGCAGCCCACCCGGGGGGACAGGCGTCTACGAGCAGTACTTC
CDR3 protein: CASSPPGGTGVYEQYF

clone size: NA
D gene: NA
J gene: TRBJ2-2
V gene: TRBV9
CDR3 DNA: TGTGCCAGCAGCGTAGGGACGGCTACCGGGGAGCTGTTTTTT
CDR3 protein: CASSVGTATGELFF

clone size: NA
D gene: TRBD2
J gene: TRBJ2-1
V gene: TRBV28
CDR3 DNA: TGTGCCAGCAGTGGGGCTAGCGGGAGGGCCGGGAATGAGCAGTTCTTC
CDR3 protein: CASSGASGRAGNEQFF

clone size: NA
D gene: NA
J gene: TRBJ1-1
V gene: TRBV5-1
CDR3 DNA: TGCGCCAGCAGCTTGGAAGGTCGGAACACTGAAGCTTTCTTT
CDR3 protein: CASSLEGRNTEAFF

clone size: NA
D gene: NA
J gene: TRBJ2-2
V gene: TRBV6-1
CDR3 DNA: TGTGCCAGCAAATTCACAGGGTTGCCCGGGGAGCTGTTTTTT
CDR3 protein: CASKFTGLPGELFF

clone size: NA
D gene: NA
J gene: TRBJ2-3
V gene: TRBV7-8
CDR3 DNA: TGTGCCAGCACACCCCAGCAGGGGATCTTAACAGATACGCAGTATTTT
CDR3 protein: CASTPQQGILTDTQYF

clone size: once
D gene: NA
J gene: TRBJ2-3
V gene: TRBV5-1
CDR3 DNA: TGCGCCAGCAGCTTGTCGCCGGTCGGCACAGATACGCAGTATTTT
CDR3 protein: CASSLSPVGTDTQYF

clone size: NA
D gene: NA
J gene: TRBJ2-5
V gene: TRBV5-1
CDR3 DNA: TGCGCCAGCAGCCCCACACGGAACCAAGAGACCCAGTACTTC
CDR3 protein: CASSPTRNQETQYF

clone size: NA
D gene: NA
J gene: TRBJ1-5
V gene: TRBV18
CDR3 DNA: TGTGCCAGCTCACGGGACTCCAATCAGCCCCAGCATTTT
CDR3 protein: CASSRDSNQPQHF

clone size: NA
D gene: NA
J gene: TRBJ2-7
V gene: TRBV27
CDR3 DNA: TGTGCCAGCACCTCTTTGACCCACGAGCAGTACTTC
CDR3 protein: CASTSLTHEQYF

clone size: NA
D gene: NA
J gene: TRBJ2-7
V gene: TRBV6-5
CDR3 DNA: TGTGCCAGCAGTTACTCGACGGGACTTCGCTCCTACGAGCAGTACTTC
CDR3 protein: CASSYSTGLRSYEQYF

clone size: NA
D gene: NA
J gene: TRBJ2-5
V gene: TRBV7-9
CDR3 DNA: TGTGCCAGCAGCGGCGCGGGGACCCAGTACTTC
CDR3 protein: CASSGAGTQYF

clone size: NA
D gene: NA
J gene: TRBJ2-7
V gene: TRBV7-9
CDR3 DNA: TGTGCCAGCAGCTTAGGAAGTGCCTTCTACGAGCAGTACTTC
CDR3 protein: CASSLGSAFYEQYF

clone size: NA
D gene: NA
J gene: TRBJ2-7
V gene: TRBV7-2
CDR3 DNA: TGTGCCAGCAGCTTCGCGGGGACGGTTCGTGGGGAGCAGTACTTC
CDR3 protein: CASSFAGTVRGEQYF

clone size: NA
D gene: NA
J gene: TRBJ2-7
V gene: TRBV21-1
CDR3 DNA: TGTGCCAGCAGCAAAGCGAACCCAGGGATCCACGAGCAGTACTTC
CDR3 protein: CASSKANPGIHEQYF

clone size: NA
D gene: NA
J gene: TRBJ1-2
V gene: TRBV2
CDR3 DNA: TGTGCCAGCAGTGAAGTCCACAGGGAATACTTCTACACCTTC
CDR3 protein: CASSEVHREYFYTF

clone size: NA
D gene: NA
J gene: TRBJ1-2
V gene: TRBV9
CDR3 DNA: TGTGCCAGCAGCGTAGACCCAGGGGCAAAGGGCTACACCTTC
CDR3 protein: CASSVDPGAKGYTF

clone size: NA
D gene: NA
J gene: TRBJ1-2
V gene: TRBV6-1
CDR3 DNA: TGTGCCAGCAGTGGACAGCGGACGCGCTACACCTTC
CDR3 protein: CASSGQRTRYTF

clone size: once
D gene: NA
J gene: TRBJ2-7
V gene: TRBV15
CDR3 DNA: TGTGCCACCAGCAGAGTCTTTTCGCGGGACATTCCCTACGAGCAGTACTTC
CDR3 protein: CATSRVFSRDIPYEQYF

clone size: NA
D gene: NA
J gene: TRBJ1-4
V gene: TRBV18
CDR3 DNA: TGTGCCAGCTCACTCCTAACCGGCACAGAGGGTGAAAAACTGTTTTTT
CDR3 protein: CASSLLTGTEGEKLFF

clone size: NA
D gene: TRBD1
J gene: TRBJ1-2
V gene: TRBV30
CDR3 DNA: TGTGCCTGGGTGGACAGGGGTTTACATGGCTACACCTTC
CDR3 protein: CAWVDRGLHGYTF

clone size: NA
D gene: NA
J gene: TRBJ2-1
V gene: TRBV7-3
CDR3 DNA: TGTGCCAGCAGCTTAGAGGGGTCTAGCTTGTTGAATGAGCAGTTCTTC
CDR3 protein: CASSLEGSSLLNEQFF

clone size: NA
D gene: TRBD1
J gene: TRBJ2-7
V gene: TRBV5-1
CDR3 DNA: TGCGCCAGCAGCTTGGGCGGCACAGGGGGCGCTTACGAGCAGTACTTC
CDR3 protein: CASSLGGTGGAYEQYF

clone size: once
D gene: NA
J gene: TRBJ2-1
V gene: TRBV7-3
CDR3 DNA: TGTGCCAGCTCCTTGGGCGTCGGCTACAATGAGCAGTTCTTC
CDR3 protein: CASSLGVGYNEQFF

clone size: NA
D gene: NA
J gene: TRBJ2-1
V gene: TRBV5-4
CDR3 DNA: TGTGCCAGCAGCCTATCAACGGGCTCCTACAATGAGCAGTTCTTC
CDR3 protein: CASSLSTGSYNEQFF

clone size: NA
D gene: TRBD2
J gene: TRBJ2-1
V gene: TRBV18
CDR3 DNA: TGTGCCAGCTCCCCCAGCAGCGGGAGCTACAATGAGCAGTTCTTC
CDR3 protein: CASSPSSGSYNEQFF

clone size: NA
D gene: TRBD2
J gene: TRBJ2-5
V gene: TRBV6-5
CDR3 DNA: TGTGCCAGCAGTTCGGGACTAGCAATGGAGACCCAGTACTTC
CDR3 protein: CASSSGLAMETQYF

clone size: NA
D gene: NA
J gene: TRBJ1-4
V gene: TRBV5-1
CDR3 DNA: TGCGCCAGCAGCTTAGGGAGTGCAACTAATGAAAAACTGTTTTTT
CDR3 protein: CASSLGSATNEKLFF

clone size: NA
D gene: TRBD1
J gene: TRBJ2-1
V gene: TRBV5-1
CDR3 DNA: TGCGCCAGCAGCTACGTGCAGGGGGCCTACAATGAGCAGTTCTTC
CDR3 protein: CASSYVQGAYNEQFF

clone size: NA
D gene: TRBD2
J gene: TRBJ2-3
V gene: TRBV27
CDR3 DNA: TGTGCCAGCAAGCGACTAGCGGGAGGGGGGAGGGGCACAGATACGCAGTATTTT
CDR3 protein: CASKRLAGGGRGTDTQYF